The rows below give T cell receptor beta chains drawn from one sample of a study of OX40 agonist ivuxolimab in advanced cancers. Produced via immunoSEQ multiplex PCR; TCRdb's table is partial and in-frame only. The sample lists 65,000 or so clones; about 91% were seen once. The sample here was CD4+ or CD8+ T cells sorted from blood, taken in a trial of the OX40 agonist ivuxolimab. These receptors were collected from an adult with an advanced solid tumor such as melanoma, head and neck, liver or kidney cancer. Each CDR3 is given with its conserved first and last residue. A D gene is named only where the DNA matches it firmly. Clone size is not always given. Where it is, it says once, few, many or a class for expanded clones.

>TRBV15|TRBJ1-1|-|TRBD1
CATGQENTEAFF
TGTGCCACCGGACAGGAGAACACTGAAGCTTTCTTT
>TRBV27|TRBJ1-1|-|-
CASSPGRTEAFF
TGTGCCAGCAGTCCCGGACGGACTGAAGCTTTCTTT
>TRBV6-6|TRBJ1-5|-|-
CASSYSTENQPQHF
TGTGCCAGCAGTTACTCGACAGAAAATCAGCCCCAGCATTTT
>TRBV19|TRBJ1-1|-|TRBD1
CASTSGQGAAEAFF
TGTGCCAGTACCTCGGGACAGGGGGCGGCTGAAGCTTTCTTT
>TRBV5-1|TRBJ2-1|-|TRBD1
CASSFMGQGENEQFF
TGCGCCAGCAGCTTTATGGGACAGGGGGAGAATGAGCAGTTCTTC
>TRBV4-1|TRBJ2-7|few|TRBD1
CASSLATGTGLTPYEQYF
TGCGCCAGCAGCCTCGCTACCGGGACAGGGTTGACCCCCTACGAGCAGTACTTC
>TRBV9|TRBJ1-2|-|TRBD1
CASSASGGGYTF
TGTGCCAGCAGCGCCTCAGGGGGCGGCTACACCTTC
>TRBV6-5|TRBJ2-3|-|-
CASSYSRGFSTDTQYF
TGTGCCAGCAGTTACTCGAGAGGATTTAGCACAGATACGCAGTATTTT
>TRBV5-6|TRBJ2-1|-|-
CASSFWTDSYNEQFF
TGTGCCAGCAGCTTTTGGACGGATTCCTACAATGAGCAGTTCTTC
>TRBV5-6|TRBJ2-1|once|TRBD1
CASSLGTGGNEQFF
TGTGCCAGCAGCTTGGGGACAGGGGGAAATGAGCAGTTCTTC
>TRBV10-3|TRBJ2-7|-|-
CAMSPDSYEQYF
TGTGCCATGTCCCCTGATTCCTACGAGCAGTACTTC
>TRBV5-4|TRBJ1-1|-|TRBD1
CASSSPMDRLSWGTEAFF
TGTGCCAGCAGCTCCCCGATGGACAGGTTATCATGGGGCACTGAAGCTTTCTTT
>TRBV5-6|TRBJ1-2|-|-
CASSPLRGQESYGYTF
TGTGCCAGCAGCCCCCTGAGAGGTCAGGAGAGTTATGGCTACACCTTC
>TRBV27|TRBJ1-1|medium-sized|TRBD1
CASSYRTGTNTEAFF
TGTGCCAGCAGTTACAGGACAGGGACAAACACTGAAGCTTTCTTT
>TRBV6-1|TRBJ1-4|once|-
CASSEWIQTATNEKLFF
TGTGCCAGCAGTGAATGGATTCAGACAGCAACTAATGAAAAACTGTTTTTT
>TRBV4-1|TRBJ2-7|-|-
CASSQREGYYEQYF
TGCGCCAGCAGCCAGAGAGAAGGATACTACGAGCAGTACTTC
>TRBV4-1|TRBJ2-1|-|-
CASSQVPDSGLFF
TGCGCCAGCAGCCAAGTACCGGACAGCGGTCTTTTCTTC
>TRBV4-1|TRBJ2-7|-|TRBD2
CASSQESTSGKYEQYF
TGCGCCAGCAGCCAAGAGTCGACTAGCGGCAAATACGAGCAGTACTTC
>TRBV4-3|TRBJ2-3|-|-
CASTKSTGASTDTQYF
TGCGCCAGCACGAAGTCGACGGGGGCTAGCACAGATACGCAGTATTTT